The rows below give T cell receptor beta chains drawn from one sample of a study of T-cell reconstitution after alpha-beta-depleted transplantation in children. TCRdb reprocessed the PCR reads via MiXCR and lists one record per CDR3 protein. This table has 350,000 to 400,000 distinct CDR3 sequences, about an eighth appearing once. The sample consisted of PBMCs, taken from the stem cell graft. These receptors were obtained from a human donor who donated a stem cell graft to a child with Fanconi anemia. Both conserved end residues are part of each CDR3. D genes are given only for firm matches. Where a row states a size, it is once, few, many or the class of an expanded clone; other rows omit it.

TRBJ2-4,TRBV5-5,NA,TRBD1,CASSRQGGQDIQYF,TGTGCCAGCAGCCGTCAGGGGGGACAGGACATTCAGTACTTC
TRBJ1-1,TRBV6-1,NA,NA,CASVSEGTVEAFF,TGTGCCAGCGTCTCAGAGGGAACCGTTGAAGCTTTCTTT
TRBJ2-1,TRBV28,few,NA,CASTRAGSYNEQFF,TGTGCCAGCACCCGGGCAGGGTCCTACAATGAGCAGTTCTTC
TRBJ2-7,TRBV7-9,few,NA,CASSRGREQGSYEQYF,TGTGCCAGCAGCCGAGGGCGGGAACAGGGGTCCTACGAGCAGTACTTC
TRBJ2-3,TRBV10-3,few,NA,CAISLGPPEDTQYF,TGTGCCATCAGTCTAGGCCCTCCCGAAGATACGCAGTATTTT
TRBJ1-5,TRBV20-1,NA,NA,CSARDSAKPDQPQHF,TGCAGTGCTAGAGATTCTGCGAAACCGGATCAGCCCCAGCATTTT
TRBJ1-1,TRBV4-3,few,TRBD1,CASSQKGTANTEAFF,TGCGCCAGCAGCCAAAAAGGGACAGCGAACACTGAAGCTTTCTTT
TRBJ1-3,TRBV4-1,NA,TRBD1,CASSRQSDRGRRNTIYF,TGCGCCAGCAGCCGCCAATCCGACAGGGGACGAAGAAACACCATATATTTT
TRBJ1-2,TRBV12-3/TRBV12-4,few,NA,CASSFLVNYGYTF,TGTGCCAGCAGTTTCTTAGTAAACTATGGCTACACCTTC
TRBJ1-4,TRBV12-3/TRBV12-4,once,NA,CASSLGAAPNEKLFF,TGTGCCAGCAGTTTAGGGGCGGCGCCTAATGAAAAACTGTTTTTT
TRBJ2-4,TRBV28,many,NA,CASSPTGLNIQYF,TGTGCCAGCAGCCCGACAGGTTTGAACATTCAGTACTTC
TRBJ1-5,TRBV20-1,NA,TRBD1,CSASLSDRDNQPQHF,TGCAGTGCTAGCTTAAGCGACAGGGACAATCAGCCCCAGCATTTT
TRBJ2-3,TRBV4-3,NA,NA,CASSQDVTGTSTDTQYF,TGCGCCAGCAGCCAAGATGTGACGGGGACTAGCACAGATACGCAGTATTTT
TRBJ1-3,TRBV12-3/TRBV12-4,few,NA,CASSFDRGNTIYF,TGTGCCAGCAGTTTCGACAGAGGAAACACCATATATTTT
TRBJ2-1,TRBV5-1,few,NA,CASRDSSSSYNEQFF,TGCGCCAGCAGGGACAGTTCAAGCTCCTACAATGAGCAGTTCTTC
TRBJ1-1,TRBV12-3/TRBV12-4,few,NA,CASSLGRVETEAFF,TGTGCCAGCAGTTTGGGCAGGGTGGAAACTGAAGCTTTCTTT
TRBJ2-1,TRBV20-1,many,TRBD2,CSANRERGTEQFF,TGCAGTGCTAACCGAGAGCGGGGTACTGAGCAGTTCTTC
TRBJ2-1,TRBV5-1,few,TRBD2,CASSDLAGGNEQFF,TGCGCCAGCAGCGACTTAGCGGGGGGTAATGAGCAGTTCTTC
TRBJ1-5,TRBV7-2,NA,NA,CASSADSHNQPQHF,TGTGCCAGCAGTGCCGACAGCCACAATCAGCCCCAGCATTTT
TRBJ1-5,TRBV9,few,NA,CASSVGGGSQPQHF,TGTGCCAGCAGCGTAGGGGGAGGGTCTCAGCCCCAGCATTTT
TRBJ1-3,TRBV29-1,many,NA,CSVVRGAGNTIYF,TGCAGCGTTGTCCGGGGAGCTGGAAACACCATATATTTT
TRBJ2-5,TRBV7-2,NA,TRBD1,CASTPTGGAETQYF,TGTGCCAGCACCCCCACAGGGGGCGCGGAGACCCAGTACTTC
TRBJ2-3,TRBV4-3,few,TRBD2,CASSQDPVLAGEDTQYF,TGCGCCAGCAGCCAAGACCCTGTTCTAGCGGGGGAAGATACGCAGTATTTT
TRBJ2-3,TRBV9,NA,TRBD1,CASSGTGPNPQYF,TGTGCCAGCAGCGGGACAGGCCCCAATCCGCAGTATTTT
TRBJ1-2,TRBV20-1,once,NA,CSASLDYGYTF,TGCAGTGCTAGTTTGGATTATGGCTACACCTTC
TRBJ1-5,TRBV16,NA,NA,CASSPGQKYNQPQHF,TGTGCCAGCAGCCCTGGACAGAAATACAATCAGCCCCAGCATTTT
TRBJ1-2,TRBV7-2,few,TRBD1,CASSRRTGDYGYTF,TGTGCCAGCAGCCGACGGACAGGAGACTATGGCTACACCTTC
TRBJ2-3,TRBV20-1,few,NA,CSARDRVRMVADTQYF,TGCAGTGCTAGAGACAGGGTCAGAATGGTGGCAGATACGCAGTATTTT
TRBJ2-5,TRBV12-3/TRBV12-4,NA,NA,CASSLMTQETQYF,TGTGCCAGCAGTCTGATGACCCAAGAGACCCAGTACTTC
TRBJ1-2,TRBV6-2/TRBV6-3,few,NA,CASRDRSNYGYTF,TGTGCCAGCAGAGACAGGAGTAACTATGGCTACACCTTC
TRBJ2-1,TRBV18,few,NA,CASSPGPSGQFF,TGTGCCAGCTCACCAGGCCCATCAGGGCAGTTCTTC
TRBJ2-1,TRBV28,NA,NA,CASSSYNEQSF,TGTGCCAGCAGTTCGTACAATGAGCAGTCCTTC
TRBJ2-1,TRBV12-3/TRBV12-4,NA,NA,CASSRDLLVGNEQFF,TGTGCCAGCAGCAGGGACCTCCTGGTTGGAAATGAGCAGTTCTTC
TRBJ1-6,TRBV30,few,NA,CAWTPGFNSPLHF,TGTGCCTGGACCCCCGGTTTCAATTCACCCCTCCACTTT
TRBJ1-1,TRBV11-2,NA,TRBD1,CASSLEGTGLNTEAFF,TGTGCCAGCAGCTTAGAGGGGACAGGATTGAACACTGAAGCTTTCTTT
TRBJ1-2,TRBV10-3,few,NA,CAISGGRQTYGYTF,TGTGCCATCAGTGGGGGGAGACAGACCTATGGCTACACCTTC
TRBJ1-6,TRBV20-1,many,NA,CSAPAVSGNSPLHF,TGCAGTGCCCCGGCCGTCTCCGGGAATTCACCCCTCCACTTT
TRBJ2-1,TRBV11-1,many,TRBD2,CASRLAGGTYNEQFF,TGTGCCAGCAGGCTAGCGGGGGGCACCTACAATGAGCAGTTCTTC
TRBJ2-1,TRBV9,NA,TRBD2,CASSVGLAGMNEQFF,TGTGCCAGCAGCGTAGGACTAGCGGGGATGAATGAGCAGTTCTTC
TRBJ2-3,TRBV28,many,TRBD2,CASSLGGEGLDTQYF,TGTGCCAGCAGTTTAGGGGGGGAGGGGCTCGATACGCAGTATTTT
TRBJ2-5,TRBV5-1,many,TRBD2,CASSLVGLASETQYF,TGCGCCAGCAGCTTGGTAGGACTAGCGTCGGAGACCCAGTACTTC
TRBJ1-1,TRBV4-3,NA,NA,CASSQFADTEAFF,TGCGCCAGCAGCCAATTTGCGGACACTGAAGCTTTCTTT
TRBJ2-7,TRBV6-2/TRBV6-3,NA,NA,CASITNGGYEQYF,TGTGCCAGCATCACCAACGGGGGCTACGAGCAGTACTTC
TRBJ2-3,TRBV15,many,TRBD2,CATSRTSGETDTQYF,TGTGCCACCAGCAGAACTAGCGGGGAAACAGATACGCAGTATTTT
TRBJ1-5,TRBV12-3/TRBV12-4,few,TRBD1,CASSTAGGDLRPQHF,TGTGCCAGCAGTACAGCAGGGGGCGATCTAAGGCCCCAGCATTTT